These 22 T cell receptor beta chains were sequenced from one sample in a study of response to subunit inactivated influenza vaccine. TCRdb reprocessed the RT-PCR reads via MiXCR and lists one record per CDR3 protein. The sample includes approximately 500,000 distinct CDR3 sequences, approximately 20% of them seen just once. A further study also used this sample, focusing on T cells expressing NK-cell markers. This second study notes: Scientists made TCR beta cDNA using 5'RACE template switching with UMIs.

The sequencing used CD4+ T cells sorted from PBMCs, collected approximately 12 days after vaccination. The receptors come from a man between 50 and 59 years old who received an inactivated influenza vaccine.

This clonotype occurred a few times. The rearrangement joins TRBV20-1 to TRBJ2-7, with 9 bases lining up with TRBD1. Germline CDR1 is DFQATT and CDR2 is SNEGSKA (reference sequence). With V trimmed by 2 bases and J by 3 bases, 5 bases remained unmatched. CDR3 size: 14 residues. Here the CDR3 DNA reads TGCAGTGCTAGATCTCCGACAGGGGGCTACGAGCAGTACTTC. Its protein product is CSARSPTGGYEQYF.

This clonotype was picked up a small number of times. The chain combines TRBV2 with TRBJ2-7; 7 bases agree with TRBD2. CDR3 size: 14 residues. The trim removed 7 bases at V and 2 bases at J, leaving 8 bases unmatched. CDR1 SNHLY and CDR2 FYNNEI come from the germline V gene. DNA for the CDR3: TGTGCCAGCAAGGCGGCTAGCGGTACCTACGAGCAGTACTTC. Its translation is CASKAASGTYEQYF.

This chain connects TRBV12-3 or TRBV12-4 to TRBJ1-2, with TRBD1 as a possible D gene (5 bases). The CDR3 totals 15 residues. The V end lost 4 bases, the J end lost 3 bases, and 15 bases lay between the germline ends. The CDR3 nucleotides read TGTGCCAGCAGTTCCCGGGACGTTGGAGACTATGGCTACACCTTC. Translated: CASSSRDVGDYGYTF.

The chain has TRBV5-1 and TRBJ1-1, with TRBD1 as a possible D gene (5 bases). V lost 5 bases and J 6 bases, leaving 23 bases between the germline ends. Germline CDR1 reads SGHRS; CDR2 reads YFSETQ. CDR3 size: 16 residues. The CDR3 DNA follows: TGCGCCAGCAGTCAAGGAGGGGCTCAGGGTTTCTCTGAAGCTTTCTTT. Translation gives CASSQGGAQGFSEAFF. Using reference TRBV5-1 and TRBJ1-1 for the parts outside the CDR3, the full variable domain is KAGVTQTPRYLIKTRGQQVTLSCSPISGHRSVSWYQQTPGQGLQFLFEYFSETQRNKGNFPGRFSGRQFSNSRSEMNVSTLELGDSALYLCASSQGGAQGFSEAFFGQGTRLTVV.

J is TRBJ2-3 and V is TRBV6-2 or TRBV6-3; 9 nucleotides align to TRBD2. V shed 0 bases, J shed 5 bases, and the junction held 12 bases outside the gene matches. Germline V gene lookup returns CDR1 MNHEY and CDR2 SVGEGT. The CDR3 runs 18 residues. CDR3 loop: CASSYSDFQREVGDTQYF. The CDR3 DNA reads TGTGCCAGCAGTTACTCGGACTTTCAGCGGGAGGTAGGAGATACGCAGTATTTT.

This clonotype was counted a few times. The chain is built from TRBV15 and TRBJ2-2, with D uncertain. There are 16 residues in the CDR3. Trimming took 3 bases from V and 7 from J, leaving 18 bases between them. Germline assignment: CDR1 LNHNV and CDR2 YYDKDF (reference sequence). CDR3 in amino acids: CATSSWISRRGGELFF. CDR3 bases: TGTGCCACCAGCAGCTGGATTAGCAGGCGTGGCGGGGAGCTGTTTTTT.

The chain employs TRBV20-1 and TRBJ1-1; no clear D. Germline values: CDR1 DFQATT, CDR2 SNEGSKA (reference sequence). The CDR3 consists of 14 residues. With 2 bases removed from V and 0 bases from J, the gap between germline ends came to 10 bases. CDR3 bases: TGCAGTGCTAGACTTACGGCTTTGAACACTGAAGCTTTCTTT. This encodes CSARLTALNTEAFF.

V is TRBV11-2 and J is TRBJ2-2, with D perhaps matching TRBD2 (6 bases). The germline V gene has CDR1 SGHAT and CDR2 FQNNGV. CDR3 length: 15 residues. V was clipped by 1 base and J by 10 bases, with 16 bases between them. The CDR3 region is CASSLAGTWVKELFF. The CDR3 bases are TGTGCCAGCAGCTTAGCCGGGACTTGGGTTAAGGAGCTGTTTTTT.

The chain recombines TRBV19 with TRBJ1-2, with D possibly matching TRBD1 (6 bases). The CDR3 has 15 residues. Germline lookup yields CDR1 LNHDA and CDR2 SQIVND (reference sequence). Between the trimmed V and J ends, which lost 5 bases and 0 bases, there was a span of 13 bases. The CDR3 is CASSAAGATNYGYTF. In DNA form, the CDR3 reads TGTGCCAGTAGTGCGGCGGGGGCTACTAACTATGGCTACACCTTC.

This clonotype showed up just a few times. V gene TRBV18 combines with J gene TRBJ1-1; 9 bases fit TRBD1. Germline V gene sequence: CDR1 KGHSH, CDR2 LQKENI. The CDR3 spans 17 residues. V lost 1 base and J lost 4; bases outside the gene matches: 10. The CDR3 nucleotides read TGTGCCAGCTCACCACAACAGGGGGCAATGGTCGGCACTGAAGCTTTCTTT. Translating gives CASSPQQGAMVGTEAFF. Complete variable domain (other parts from reference TRBV18 and TRBJ1-1): NAGVMQNPRHLVRRRGQEARLRCSPMKGHSHVYWYRQLPEEGLKFMVYLQKENIIDESGMPKERFSAEFPKEGPSILRIQQVVRGDSAAYFCASSPQQGAMVGTEAFFGQGTRLTVV.

The chain carries TRBV20-1 and TRBJ2-1, with 14 nucleotides matching TRBD2. This CDR3 comprises 14 residues. Germline lookup yields CDR1 DFQATT and CDR2 SNEGSKA (reference sequence). V was clipped by 3 bases and J by 8 bases; unmatched bases: 3. The CDR3 spells CSARGTSGSYEQFF. CDR3 DNA: TGCAGTGCTAGGGGGACTAGCGGGAGCTATGAGCAGTTCTTC.

The chain uses TRBV7-2 and TRBJ2-3; 9 nucleotides agree with TRBD2. Germline V gives CDR1 SGHTA, CDR2 FQGNSA. The CDR3 consists of 16 residues. With 5 bases clipped from V and 2 bases from J, the junction kept 8 bases outside the gene matches. CDR3 sequence (DNA): TGTGCCAGCAGCCCCCTAGCGGGAACTTTCACAGATACGCAGTATTTT. Amino acids: CASSPLAGTFTDTQYF. Looking up the rest from reference TRBV7-2 and TRBJ2-3 gives the full variable domain: GAGVSQSPSNKVTEKGKDVELRCDPISGHTALYWYRQSLGQGLEFLIYFQGNSAPDKSGLPSDRFSAERTGGSVSTLTIQRTQQEDSAVYLCASSPLAGTFTDTQYFGPGTRLTVL.

This clonotype appeared many times. J is TRBJ1-1 and V is TRBV6-1; D is unclear. The germline V gene encodes CDR1 MNHNS and CDR2 SASEGT. CDR3 length equals 14 residues. V was clipped by 5 bases and J by 0 bases, with 10 bases between them. The DNA for the CDR3 is TGTGCCAGCAGTAGGGCAGATTTGAACACTGAAGCTTTCTTT. It encodes CASSRADLNTEAFF.

This clonotype came up once. A read error may be the cause here, since a much bigger clone is one base away. The V and J genes are TRBV28 and TRBJ2-1, with D hard to call. V lost 8 bases and J lost 2, with 4 bases in between. This CDR3 contains 11 residues. The germline gives CDR1 MDHEN, CDR2 SYDVKM. For the CDR3, the DNA is TGTGCCAGCCAGACCTACAATGAGCAGTTCTTC. It codes for CASQTYNEQFF.

This clonotype appeared a few times. The V and J genes are TRBV15 and TRBJ2-1, with TRBD2 matching 7 bases. CDR3 size: 15 residues. V lost 5 bases and J lost 5; bases outside the gene matches: 9. Germline loops: CDR1 LNHNV, CDR2 YYDKDF (reference sequence). In DNA form, the CDR3 reads TGTGCCACCAGCCAGGGACTATCTCGAAACAATGAGCAGTTCTTC. It specifies CATSQGLSRNNEQFF.

This chain links TRBV28 with TRBJ1-2, with unresolved D. Trimming shortened V by 6 bases and J by 4 bases, and 9 bases separated the two germline ends. Germline V gives CDR1 MDHEN, CDR2 SYDVKM. The CDR3 sequence is 12 residues long. The DNA for the CDR3 is TGTGCCAGCAGGCCTGCTTTCTATGGCTACACCTTC. Protein: CASRPAFYGYTF.

The rearrangement links TRBV30 to TRBJ1-1; TRBD1 aligns across 7 bases. This CDR3 comprises 15 residues. J was trimmed by 3 bases and V by 2 bases; bases with no gene match: 9. CDR1 and CDR2 (germline): GTSNPN, SVGIG (reference sequence). The CDR3 DNA follows: TGTGCCTGGAGTCGCCCAGGAGGGGGCTACACTGAAGCTTTCTTT. Encoded protein: CAWSRPGGGYTEAFF. The full variable domain, with the rest looked up from reference TRBV30 and TRBJ1-1, is SQTIHQWPATLVQPVGSPLSLECTVEGTSNPNLYWYRQAAGRGLQLLFYSVGIGQISSEVPQNLSASRPQDRQFILSSKKLLLSDSGFYLCAWSRPGGGYTEAFFGQGTRLTVV.

This clonotype was detected only a few times. The CDR3 DNA sequence: TGCGCCAGCACGGCTAGCGGGGGGCCGAACTCCTACAATGAGCAGTTCTTC. Residues: CASTASGGPNSYNEQFF. The rearrangement uses TRBV5-1 and TRBJ2-1, with TRBD2 matching over 11 bases. This CDR3 is built from 17 residues. CDR1 and CDR2 (germline): SGHRS, YFSETQ. The trim removed 6 bases at V and 0 bases at J, leaving 8 bases unmatched.

V and J are TRBV27 and TRBJ2-7, with D maybe TRBD1 (6 bases). Germline assignment: CDR1 MNHEY and CDR2 SMNVEV (reference sequence). Trimming shortened V by 7 bases and J by 1 base, and 17 bases separated the two germline ends. CDR3 size: 15 residues. The CDR3 is CASKKQGPTSYEQYF. CDR3 DNA sequence: TGTGCCAGCAAAAAACAGGGCCCAACGTCCTACGAGCAGTACTTC.

This clonotype was found a few times. The rearrangement uses TRBV10-3 and TRBJ1-1, with D unresolved. Germline assignment: CDR1 ENHRY and CDR2 SYGVKD. V dropped 10 bases and J dropped 1 base, with 16 bases sitting between them. The CDR3 loop spans 14 amino acids. CDR3 protein: CATEERLGNTEAFF. CDR3 nucleotide sequence: TGTGCCACCGAGGAACGCCTCGGGAACACTGAAGCTTTCTTT.

The chain couples TRBV3-1 to TRBJ2-5, with D possibly matching TRBD2 (6 bases). Germline lookup yields CDR1 LGHDT and CDR2 YNNKEL (reference sequence). V was clipped by 1 base and J by 5 bases, with 17 bases between them. There are 16 residues in the CDR3. The CDR3 bases are TGTGCCAGCAGCCAAGGGCCTAGCGTTCCCTTGGAGACCCAGTACTTC. Translated: CASSQGPSVPLETQYF.

This clonotype was counted a few times. The chain employs TRBV11-2 and TRBJ2-1; 8 bases map to TRBD2. Germline-derived CDR1 and CDR2 are SGHAT and FQNNGV. V shed 5 bases, J shed 7 bases, and the junction held 19 bases outside the gene matches. CDR3 size: 18 residues. Here the CDR3 DNA reads TGTGCCAGCAGCCCAGAGGCCCGGGGGGGTATTTTACGGAATGAGCAGTTCTTC. Residues: CASSPEARGGILRNEQFF.